The 20 T cell receptor beta chains in this list originate from one sample, sequenced in a study of identical twins. One entry per CDR3 protein, called by TCRdb with MiXCR from the 5' RACE reads. The repertoire has a few hundred thousand distinct CDR3 sequences, 9.6% of them found once; the top ten carry under 3.5%. These data also featured in a second study, about yellow fever vaccine responses in identical twins.

Sequencing was done on a sample of PBMCs. The receptor set was obtained from a woman between 18 and 29 years old in good health.

The table lists this clonotype with many counts. The genes are TRBV14 and TRBJ2-1, with 7 nucleotides matching TRBD1. The V and J ends lost 3 bases and 2 bases, in that order; junction bases with no gene match: 10. This CDR3 contains 17 residues. Germline assignment: CDR1 SGHDN and CDR2 FVKESK. The CDR3 is CASSQPTGEKTYNEQFF. Written as DNA, the CDR3 is TGTGCCAGCAGCCAGCCCACAGGGGAGAAAACCTACAATGAGCAGTTCTTC.

This clonotype was recorded a few times. This chain uses TRBV25-1 with TRBJ1-6; weak D call: TRBD1 (6 bases). From germline, CDR1 is MGHDK and CDR2 SYGVNS. The ends were cut back, 6 bases at V and 7 bases at J, with 19 bases in the middle. The CDR3 totals 16 residues. The CDR3 loop is CASREGGGPGNSPLHF. For the CDR3, the DNA is TGTGCCAGCAGAGAAGGGGGAGGGCCGGGGAATTCACCCCTCCACTTT.

The chain uses TRBV6-1 and TRBJ2-7; no reliable D call. Germline V gives CDR1 MNHNS, CDR2 SASEGT. The V end lost 5 bases, the J end lost 7 bases, and 15 bases lay between the germline ends. CDR3 length equals 13 residues. The CDR3 sequence: CASSPARLGEQYF. The DNA for the CDR3 is TGTGCCAGCAGTCCCGCTAGATTGGGTGAGCAGTACTTC.

This sequence joins TRBV5-5 and TRBJ2-7; TRBD1 agrees at 12 bases. The CDR3 loop spans 15 amino acids. Germline lookup yields CDR1 SGHKS and CDR2 YYEKEE (reference sequence). V was clipped by 5 bases and J by 6 bases; unmatched bases: 9. The CDR3 spells CASRPTGTGGGEQYF. The CDR3 DNA follows: TGTGCCAGCAGGCCGACCGGGACAGGGGGCGGCGAGCAGTACTTC.

This clonotype has a count of ten or more. The chain couples TRBV7-3 to TRBJ2-5, with 12 bases lining up with TRBD2. V lost 3 bases and J lost 0; bases outside the gene matches: 2. Germline lookup yields CDR1 SGHTA and CDR2 FQGTGA. The CDR3 sequence is 16 residues long. The CDR3 nucleotides are TGTGCCAGCAGCTTGGGACTAGCGGGTTACCAAGAGACCCAGTACTTC. Translation gives CASSLGLAGYQETQYF.

The genes are TRBV29-1 and TRBJ2-1; 7 nucleotides agree with TRBD2. This CDR3 comprises 14 residues. Germline CDR1 and CDR2: SQVTM and ANQGSEA. The junction had 8 bases not matched to a gene; V was cut back by 2 bases and J by 7 bases. CDR3 DNA sequence: TGCAGCGTTGAATTCGCGGGAGTCGATAATGAGCAGTTCTTC. It is translated as CSVEFAGVDNEQFF.

There are a few counts of this clonotype. This chain uses TRBV5-1 with TRBJ2-7, with TRBD2 as a possible D gene (6 bases). V was cut by 7 bases and J by 5 bases, with 19 bases left in between. This CDR3 is built from 14 residues. The germline V gene has CDR1 SGHRS and CDR2 YFSETQ. The CDR3 region is CASGKEGLNNEQYF. Here the CDR3 DNA reads TGCGCCAGCGGGAAGGAGGGTCTAAATAACGAGCAGTACTTC.

This chain uses TRBV12-3 or TRBV12-4 with TRBJ1-4; no clear D gene. V lost 2 bases and J lost 4, with 8 bases in between. The CDR3 length is 14 residues. In DNA, the CDR3 is TGTGCCAGCAGTTTATTTCCGATTAATGAAAAACTGTTTTTT. Protein sequence: CASSLFPINEKLFF.

The V gene is TRBV7-2, the J gene TRBJ2-7; 9 nucleotides agree with TRBD2. The CDR3 covers 15 residues. V lost 5 bases, J lost 6 bases, and 11 bases stayed unmatched. CDR1 SGHTA and CDR2 FQGNSA come from the germline V gene. The CDR3 DNA follows: TGTGCCAGCAGCCCGTATAGCGGGGGACTCCCCGAGCAGTACTTC. This gives the protein CASSPYSGGLPEQYF.

This clonotype has ten or more counts. The chain links TRBV11-2 to TRBJ2-3; 11 bases align to TRBD2. The V gene end was trimmed by 5 bases and the J gene end by 6 bases; junction bases not matched to a gene: 13. CDR3 length: 17 residues. In germline, CDR1 is SGHAT, CDR2 FQNNGV. This CDR3 is CASSPRLAGMVADTQYF. CDR3 nucleotides: TGTGCCAGCAGCCCACGACTAGCGGGGATGGTGGCGGATACGCAGTATTTT.

This chain joins TRBV7-2 and TRBJ2-7; D uncertain. The germline gives CDR1 SGHTA, CDR2 FQGNSA. There are 13 residues in the CDR3. Between the trimmed V and J ends, which lost 1 base and 3 bases, there was a span of 7 bases. The CDR3, as DNA: TGTGCCAGCAGCTTAGTGACGGGCTACGAGCAGTACTTC. It codes for CASSLVTGYEQYF.

The table lists this clonotype with a few counts. J is TRBJ1-1 and V is TRBV11-2; the D is unclear. Germline V gene data show CDR1 as SGHAT and CDR2 as FQNNGV. V was clipped by 5 bases and J by 1 base, with 11 bases between them. This CDR3 spans 14 amino acids. CDR3 residues: CASSADRGNTEAFF. CDR3 DNA: TGTGCCAGCAGCGCAGACCGGGGGAACACTGAAGCTTTCTTT.

This clonotype was seen more than once but under ten times. The CDR3: CASSLGPVQEQFF. CDR3 sequence (DNA): TGCGCCAGCAGCCTTGGACCCGTCCAGGAGCAGTTCTTC. This chain joins TRBV4-3 and TRBJ2-1; D remains ambiguous. Germline V gives CDR1 LGHNA, CDR2 YSLEER. The CDR3 contains 13 residues. Between the trimmed V and J ends, which lost 4 bases and 10 bases, there was a span of 14 bases.

Many counts were recorded for this clonotype. The V gene is TRBV2, the J gene TRBJ2-1; D perhaps matches TRBD2 (5 bases). From germline, CDR1 is SNHLY and CDR2 FYNNEI. Trimming took 4 bases from V and 9 from J, leaving 7 bases between them. The CDR3 runs 11 residues. CDR3 sequence: CASSGRTEQFF. CDR3 DNA: TGTGCCAGCAGTGGGAGGACTGAGCAGTTCTTC.

This clonotype has a count of ten or more. The CDR3 loop is CASSGRQGSWDEQYF. The CDR3 region has the DNA TGCGCCAGCAGCGGCCGACAGGGGAGTTGGGACGAGCAGTACTTC. This chain uses TRBV5-1 with TRBJ2-7; 8 nucleotides agree with TRBD1. CDR1 is SGHRS, CDR2 YFSETQ, per germline. V was pared by 4 bases and J by 5 bases, with 11 bases of the junction left unmatched. The CDR3 consists of 15 residues.

The V and J genes are TRBV12-3 or TRBV12-4 and TRBJ1-1, with D possibly matching TRBD1 (5 bases). Trimming left V 3 bases short and J 1 base short, with 15 bases between. The CDR3 runs to 16 residues. CDR3 coding DNA: TGTGCCAGCAGTTTTTGGGGCACAACTCCGAACACTGAAGCTTTCTTT. Translating gives CASSFWGTTPNTEAFF.

The CDR3 DNA follows: TGTGCCAGCAGCTTAGCGCGGGGACCAGGGCAGTATTTT. Encoded protein: CASSLARGPGQYF. The chain combines TRBV7-9 with TRBJ2-3; maybe TRBD2 (6 bases). Germline-derived CDR1 and CDR2 are SEHNR and FQNEAQ (reference sequence). The CDR3 is 13 amino acids. Trimming pared 0 bases from V and 11 bases from J, leaving 12 bases between.

This clonotype was seen a handful of times. The chain uses TRBV5-1 and TRBJ2-1; TRBD2 matches 12 bases. Germline V lookup: CDR1 SGHRS, CDR2 YFSETQ. Losses at the gene ends were 3 bases for V and 6 bases for J; bases not matched to a gene: 7. The CDR3 has 16 amino acids. The CDR3 bases are TGCGCCAGCAGCTCCGCTAGCGGGAGGGCCGGCAATGAGCAGTTCTTC. Protein: CASSSASGRAGNEQFF.

There are many counts of this clonotype. This sequence joins TRBV6-1 and TRBJ2-2; D is undetermined. Trimming cost V 4 bases and J 8 bases, with 17 bases left between them. CDR3 size: 15 residues. Germline CDR1 MNHNS, CDR2 SASEGT. The DNA for the CDR3 is TGTGCCAGCAGTGGCTCCTCAGGACGACCGGGGGAGCTGTTTTTT. Amino acid sequence: CASSGSSGRPGELFF.

V gene TRBV7-9 combines with J gene TRBJ2-3; D is perhaps TRBD1 (7 bases). The ends were cut back, 5 bases at V and 9 bases at J, with 12 bases in the middle. Germline loops: CDR1 SEHNR, CDR2 FQNEAQ (reference sequence). The CDR3 has 12 amino acids. CDR3 protein: CASSLPGGTQYF. CDR3 nucleotide sequence: TGTGCCAGCAGCCTTCCAGGGGGGACGCAGTATTTT.